These 7 T cell receptor beta chains were sequenced from one sample in a study of shared clonotypes between healthy human individuals. The repertoire was sequenced with immunoSEQ multiplex PCR; TCRdb's copy has only in-frame clones and lacks some. The repertoire holds under 2,000,000 clones, about 95% seen once, with approximately 1.2% in the top ten. Naive CD8 cells lacked CD45RO and underwent positive selection for CCR7, leaving out terminally differentiated effector memory CD45RA+ cells. Input material: naive CD8+ T cells sorted from blood. The receptor source for this set is a man between 18 and 29 years old in good health.

This clone was counted a single time. The chain couples TRBV14 to TRBJ2-7, with D unresolved. Germline assignment: CDR1 SGHDN and CDR2 FVKESK. The CDR3 spans 13 residues. V was shortened by 2 bases and J by 3 bases, with 8 bases between the two germline ends. Written as DNA, the CDR3 is TGTGCCAGCAGCCAATGGTATAACTACGAGCAGTACTTC. This sequence encodes CASSQWYNYEQYF.

V and J are TRBV6-1 and TRBJ2-3, with D perhaps matching TRBD1 or TRBD2 (6 bases each). The CDR3 is made up of 14 amino acids. Looked up from germline, CDR1 is MNHNS and CDR2 is SASEGT. Trimming left V 3 bases short and J 3 bases short, with 10 bases between. CDR3 nucleotides: TGTGCCAGCAGTGAGGGGGGCCCAACAGATACGCAGTATTTT. Encoded protein: CASSEGGPTDTQYF.

The genes are TRBV28 and TRBJ2-7, with D maybe TRBD1 (6 bases). The CDR3 totals 12 residues. The germline V gene encodes CDR1 MDHEN and CDR2 SYDVKM. Trimming cost V 5 bases and J 4 bases, with 9 bases left between them. The chain's CDR3 is CASSPQGYEQYF. The CDR3 nucleotides read TGTGCCAGCAGTCCTCAGGGGTACGAGCAGTACTTC.

In nucleotides, the CDR3 is TGTGCCAGCAGCCCGGGGACAGAGAAGTACGAGCAGTACTTC. Translation: CASSPGTEKYEQYF. V gene TRBV27 combines with J gene TRBJ2-7; 7 nucleotides align to TRBD1. Trimming at V came to 6 bases and at J to 4 bases, leaving 9 bases not matched to a gene. The germline V gene has CDR1 MNHEY and CDR2 SMNVEV (reference sequence). This CDR3 has 14 residues.

The rearrangement uses TRBV6-5 and TRBJ2-1, with a weak D call TRBD2 (6 bases). This CDR3 contains 14 residues. Trimming took 7 bases from V and 5 from J, leaving 15 bases between them. The germline V gene encodes CDR1 MNHEY and CDR2 SVGAGI. The CDR3 sequence is CASTRASANNEQFF. In DNA form, the CDR3 reads TGTGCCAGCACGCGGGCTAGCGCCAACAATGAGCAGTTCTTC.

This rearrangement joins TRBV30 to TRBJ1-1; 7 bases fit TRBD1. J lost 4 bases, V lost 2 bases, and 4 bases had no gene match. This CDR3 spans 13 amino acids. Germline loops: CDR1 GTSNPN, CDR2 SVGIG (reference sequence). For the CDR3, the DNA is TGTGCCTGGAGTTCGACAGGGAGCACTGAAGCTTTCTTT. Its translation: CAWSSTGSTEAFF.

The chain joins TRBV30 to TRBJ2-7, with D possibly being TRBD2 (5 bases). The CDR3 has 18 amino acids. V was clipped by 1 base and J by 3 bases, with 25 bases between them. Germline CDR1 GTSNPN, CDR2 SVGIG (reference sequence). CDR3 loop: CAWSDITLEGYPLYEQYF. In DNA form, the CDR3 reads TGTGCCTGGAGTGACATAACCCTAGAGGGCTACCCCCTCTACGAGCAGTACTTC. The whole variable domain, filled in from reference TRBV30 and TRBJ2-7, reads SQTIHQWPATLVQPVGSPLSLECTVEGTSNPNLYWYRQAAGRGLQLLFYSVGIGQISSEVPQNLSASRPQDRQFILSSKKLLLSDSGFYLCAWSDITLEGYPLYEQYFGPGTRLTVT.